The present TCR beta chain was sequenced within a study of Ad26.COV2.S vaccination and SARS-CoV-2 variants. Specified treatment: over 15 received Ad26.COV2.S at low or high dose, single or two shots; about 5 received placebo; per-sample allocation not given. At day 63 after the first vaccine or placebo injection, samples were drawn. In Boston, the donor was an adult between 18-55 years of age. Study outcomes and limitations: Breadth measured for non-spike TCRs was similar across vaccine and placebo recipients.

Profiling relied on immunoSEQ multiplex PCR, and the TCRdb table lists in-frame clones only, not all of them. The table includes about 260,000 clones, around 85% detected once. Regarding this clone: Its antigen is as yet unknown.

The sequence was collected from a person between 18 and 59 years old who received the Ad26.COV2.S COVID-19 vaccine or a placebo. This sample comprised peripheral blood, obtained in a trial of Ad26.COV2.S vaccine versus placebo.

The DNA for the CDR3 is TGTGCCAGCAGCTCCAACCCCCACAAAGAGGAAAAACTGTTTTTT. It translates to CASSSNPHKEEKLFF. The chain has TRBV11-2 and TRBJ1-4; D call uncertain. V was cut by 4 bases and J by 8 bases, with 17 bases left in between. The CDR3 runs 15 residues. Germline CDR1 is SGHAT and CDR2 is FQNNGV.